This T cell receptor beta chain derives from a study of early T cells in non-severe SARS-CoV-2 infection. This clonotype was seen ten or more times. The CDR3 runs 13 residues. The germline V gene has CDR1 SGHRS and CDR2 YFSETQ. V dropped 3 bases and J dropped 2 bases, with 9 bases sitting between them. Unique molecular identifiers were added to individual cDNA molecules. One entry per CDR3 protein results from TCRdb running MiXCR on the 5' RACE reads. Of approximately 50,000 distinct CDR3 sequences listed, around 9.5% were seen once; the top ten hold roughly 8.3%. The source is an adult who was a healthcare worker with PCR-confirmed SARS-CoV-2 infection or an uninfected control (not recorded which). The sequencing input was whole blood. This sequence joins TRBV5-1 and TRBJ2-7; D gene uncertain. The CDR3 region is CASSSGSTYEQYF. The DNA for the CDR3 is TGCGCCAGCAGCTCCGGATCAACCTACGAGCAGTACTTC.